This record looks at one TCR beta chain sequence and its context. The V gene's germline CDR1 is SNHLY and CDR2 FYNNEI. J gave up 1 base and V 7 bases, and 7 bases lay outside the gene matches. The CDR3 spans 16 residues. This sample was included in a study of blood T cell repertoires in COVID-19. The protocol was immunoSEQ multiplex PCR, while the TCRdb copy is restricted to in-frame clones and leaves out a portion. This table holds approximately 290,000 clones, 90% found once. The sequencing input was PBMCs or T cells enriched from blood (not recorded which). The clonotype was recovered from a woman younger than 35 with acute COVID-19. The V gene is TRBV2, the J gene TRBJ2-3, with 11 bases aligning to TRBD2. The CDR3 here is CASKALLAGGTDTQYF. The CDR3 bases are TGTGCCAGCAAGGCACTACTAGCGGGAGGCACAGATACGCAGTATTTT.